This T cell receptor (beta chain) was sequenced for a study of T cell responses to AZD1222 COVID-19 vaccine. V was clipped by 0 bases and J by 6 bases, with 9 bases between them. The CDR3 consists of 13 residues. From germline, CDR1 is SGHRS and CDR2 YFSETQ. Measured with immunoSEQ multiplex PCR; TCRdb has only the in-frame clones, and not every one. The sample yields about 160,000 clones, 90% to 95% seen once. Worth noting for this clone: The antigen is unknown.

Whole-study results and caveats: In a largely white British group with more females than males, clonal diversity was possibly underestimated. Of the AZD1222 recipients, only 5 or 6 were seropositive at baseline. Researchers took repertoire samples only after the peak T cell response had come.

The sample was peripheral blood, taken on day 0 of MenACWY control vaccination. This sequence was found in an adult in good health. This sequence joins TRBV5-1 and TRBJ1-2; perhaps TRBD1 as D (6 bases). The CDR3 DNA reads TGCGCCAGCAGCTTGGCCGGACAGAATGGCTACACCTTC. This sequence encodes CASSLAGQNGYTF.